The sequence of this T cell receptor beta chain was determined in a study of T cells after yellow fever vaccination. General observations from the study: There was a possibility that FACS-sorted repertoires contained abundant clonotypes contaminating from the bulk population. Though it reached lower strength, the secondary response hit its peak faster, day 5 versus 15. Post-booster repertoires again held most primary-vaccination clones (approximately 96% CD4, 88% CD8).

The table lists this clonotype with many counts. Its specificity is not known. V shed 0 bases and J shed 2 bases, with 4 bases lying between them. CDR1 is SGDLS, CDR2 YYNGEE, per germline. The CDR3 runs to 13 residues. The TCR cDNA carried a universal primer site and UMIs from 5'RACE template switching. A single record per CDR3 protein comes from TCRdb applying MiXCR to the 5' RACE reads. The data contain about 160,000 distinct CDR3 sequences, almost 7% of them singletons. V usage is TRBV9 and J usage is TRBJ2-3; D gene unclear. This receptor was obtained from a man between 18 and 29 years old who received the YFV17D yellow fever vaccine. The sequencing used CD4+ T cells sorted from PBMCs, collected 5 days after the first yellow fever vaccination. CDR3 loop: CASSVGPTDTQYF. The CDR3 DNA sequence: TGTGCCAGCAGCGTAGGACCCACAGATACGCAGTATTTT.